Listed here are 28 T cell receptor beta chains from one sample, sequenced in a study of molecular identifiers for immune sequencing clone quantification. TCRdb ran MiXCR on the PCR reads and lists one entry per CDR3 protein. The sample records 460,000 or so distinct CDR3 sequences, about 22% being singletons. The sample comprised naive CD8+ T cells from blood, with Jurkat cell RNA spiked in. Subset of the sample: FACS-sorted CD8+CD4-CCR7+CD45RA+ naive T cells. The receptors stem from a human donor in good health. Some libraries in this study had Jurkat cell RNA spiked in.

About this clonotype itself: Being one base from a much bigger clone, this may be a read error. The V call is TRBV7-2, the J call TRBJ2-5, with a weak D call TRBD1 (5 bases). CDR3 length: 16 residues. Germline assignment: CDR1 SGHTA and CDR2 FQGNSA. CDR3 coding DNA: TGTGCCAGCAGCCCGACCATGGCCAGGGCGCCCGAGACCCGGTACTTC. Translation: CASSPTMARAPETRYF.

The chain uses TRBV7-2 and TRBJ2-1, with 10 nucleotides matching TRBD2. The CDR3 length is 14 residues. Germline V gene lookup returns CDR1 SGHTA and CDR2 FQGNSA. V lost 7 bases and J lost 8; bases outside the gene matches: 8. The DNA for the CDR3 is TGTGCCAGCAACCAAGCGGGAGGGCCTTATGAGCAGTTCTTC. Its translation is CASNQAGGPYEQFF.

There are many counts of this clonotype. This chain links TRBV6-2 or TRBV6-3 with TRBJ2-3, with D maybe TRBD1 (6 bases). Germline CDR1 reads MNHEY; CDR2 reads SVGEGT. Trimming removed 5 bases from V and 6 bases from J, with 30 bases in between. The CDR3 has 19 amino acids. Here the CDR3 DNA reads TGTGCCAGCAGTCATCGTTACGGACAGACTACCTTTCAGGAGGATACGCAGTATTTT. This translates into CASSHRYGQTTFQEDTQYF.

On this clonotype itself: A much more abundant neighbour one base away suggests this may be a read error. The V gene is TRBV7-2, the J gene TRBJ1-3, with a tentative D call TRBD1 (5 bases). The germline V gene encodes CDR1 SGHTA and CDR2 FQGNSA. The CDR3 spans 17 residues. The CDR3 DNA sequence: TGTGCCAGCAGCTTATGGGGCCAGGGAAGAGATGGAAGCACCATATATTTT. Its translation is CASSLWGQGRDGSTIYF.

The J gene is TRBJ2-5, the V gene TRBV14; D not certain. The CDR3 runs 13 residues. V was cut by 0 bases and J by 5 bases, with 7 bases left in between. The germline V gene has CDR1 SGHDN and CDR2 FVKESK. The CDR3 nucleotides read TGTGCCAGCAGCCAAGATTGGGCGGAGACCCAGTACTTC. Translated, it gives CASSQDWAETQYF.

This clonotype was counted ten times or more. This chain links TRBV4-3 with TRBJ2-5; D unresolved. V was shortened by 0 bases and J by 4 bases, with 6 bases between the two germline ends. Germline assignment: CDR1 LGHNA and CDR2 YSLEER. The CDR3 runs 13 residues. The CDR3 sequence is CASSQDVRETQYF. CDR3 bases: TGCGCCAGCAGCCAAGATGTACGAGAGACCCAGTACTTC.

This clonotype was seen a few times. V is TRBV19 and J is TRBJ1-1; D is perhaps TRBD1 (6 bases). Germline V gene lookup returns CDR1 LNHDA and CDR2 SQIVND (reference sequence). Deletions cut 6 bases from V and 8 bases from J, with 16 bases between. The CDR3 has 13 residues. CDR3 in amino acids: CASRRGEELEAFF. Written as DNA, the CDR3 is TGTGCCAGTAGGAGGGGGGAGGAGCTCGAAGCTTTCTTT.

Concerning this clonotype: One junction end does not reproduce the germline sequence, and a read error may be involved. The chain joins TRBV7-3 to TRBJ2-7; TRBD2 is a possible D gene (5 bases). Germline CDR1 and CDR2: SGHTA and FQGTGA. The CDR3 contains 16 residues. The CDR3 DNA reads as TGTGCCAGCAGCTTAAATATCGGACCGGACTCCTACGGGCAGTACTTC. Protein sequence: CASSLNIGPDSYGQYF.

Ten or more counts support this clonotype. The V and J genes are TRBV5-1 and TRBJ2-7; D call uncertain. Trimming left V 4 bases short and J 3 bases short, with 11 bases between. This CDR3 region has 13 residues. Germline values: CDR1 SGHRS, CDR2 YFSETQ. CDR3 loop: CASSVGPYYEQYF. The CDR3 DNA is TGCGCCAGCAGCGTAGGCCCTTACTACGAGCAGTACTTC.

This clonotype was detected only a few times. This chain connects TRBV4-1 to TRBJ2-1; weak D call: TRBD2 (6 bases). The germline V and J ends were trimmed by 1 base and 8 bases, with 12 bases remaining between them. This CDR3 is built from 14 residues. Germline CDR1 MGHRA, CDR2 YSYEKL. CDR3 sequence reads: CASSQVTGSDEQFF. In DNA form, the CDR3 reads TGCGCCAGCAGCCAAGTAACCGGGAGCGATGAGCAGTTCTTC.

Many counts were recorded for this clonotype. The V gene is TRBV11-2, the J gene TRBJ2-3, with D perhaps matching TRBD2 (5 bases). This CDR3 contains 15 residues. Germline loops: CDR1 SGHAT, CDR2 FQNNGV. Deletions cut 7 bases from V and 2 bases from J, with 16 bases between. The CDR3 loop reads CASTPGRLNTDTQYF. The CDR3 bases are TGTGCCAGCACTCCCGGGCGACTAAACACAGATACGCAGTATTTT.

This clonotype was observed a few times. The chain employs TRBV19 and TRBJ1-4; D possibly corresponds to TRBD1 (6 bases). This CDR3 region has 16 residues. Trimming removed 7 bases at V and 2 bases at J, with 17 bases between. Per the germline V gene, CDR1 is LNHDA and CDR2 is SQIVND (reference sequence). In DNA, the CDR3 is TGTGCCAGTAAGGGGGTTAGGGCGTCTACTAATGAAAAACTGTTTTTT. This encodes CASKGVRASTNEKLFF.

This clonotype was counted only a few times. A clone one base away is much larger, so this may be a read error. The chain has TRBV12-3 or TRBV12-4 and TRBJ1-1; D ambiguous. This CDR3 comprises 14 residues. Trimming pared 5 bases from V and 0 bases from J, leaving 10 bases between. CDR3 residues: CASSRAGVNTEAFF. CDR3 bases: TGTGCCAGCAGTCGGGCAGGCGTGAACACTGAAGCTTTCTTT.

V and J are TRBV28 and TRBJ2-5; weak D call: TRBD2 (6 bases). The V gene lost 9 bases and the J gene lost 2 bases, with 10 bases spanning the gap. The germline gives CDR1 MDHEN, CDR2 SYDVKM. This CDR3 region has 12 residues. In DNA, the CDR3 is TGTGCCAGGCTCGGGGGTCAAGAGACCCAGTACTTC. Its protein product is CARLGGQETQYF.

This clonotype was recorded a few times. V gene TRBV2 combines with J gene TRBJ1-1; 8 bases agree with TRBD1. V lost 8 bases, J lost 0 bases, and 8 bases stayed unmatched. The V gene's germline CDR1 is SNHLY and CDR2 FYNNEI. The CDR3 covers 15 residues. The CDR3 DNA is TGTGCCAGCGGCTCCAGGGGGCTAGTGAACACTGAAGCTTTCTTT. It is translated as CASGSRGLVNTEAFF. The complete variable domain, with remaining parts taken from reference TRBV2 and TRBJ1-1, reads EPEVTQTPSHQVTQMGQEVILRCVPISNHLYFYWYRQILGQKVEFLVSFYNNEISEKSEIFDDQFSVERPDGSNFTLKIRSTKLEDSAMYFCASGSRGLVNTEAFFGQGTRLTVV.

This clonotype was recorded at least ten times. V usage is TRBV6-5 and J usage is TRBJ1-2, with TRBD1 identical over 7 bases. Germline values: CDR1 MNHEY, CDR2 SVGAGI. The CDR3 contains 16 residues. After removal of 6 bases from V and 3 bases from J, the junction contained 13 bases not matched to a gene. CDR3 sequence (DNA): TGTGCCAGCAGCCCCGTCCTGGGGACAGCTCACTATGGCTACACCTTC. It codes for CASSPVLGTAHYGYTF.

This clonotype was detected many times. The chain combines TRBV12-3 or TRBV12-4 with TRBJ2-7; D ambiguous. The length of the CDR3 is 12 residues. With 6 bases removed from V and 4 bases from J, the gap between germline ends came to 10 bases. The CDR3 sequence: CASSTLGYEQYF. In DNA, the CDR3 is TGTGCCAGCAGCACATTGGGTTACGAGCAGTACTTC.

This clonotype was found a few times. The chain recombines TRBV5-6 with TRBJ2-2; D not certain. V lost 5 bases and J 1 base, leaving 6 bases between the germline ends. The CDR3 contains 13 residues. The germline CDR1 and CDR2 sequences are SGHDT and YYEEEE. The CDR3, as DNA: TGTGCCAGCAGGTTAGGGAACACCGGGGAGCTGTTTTTT. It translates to CASRLGNTGELFF.

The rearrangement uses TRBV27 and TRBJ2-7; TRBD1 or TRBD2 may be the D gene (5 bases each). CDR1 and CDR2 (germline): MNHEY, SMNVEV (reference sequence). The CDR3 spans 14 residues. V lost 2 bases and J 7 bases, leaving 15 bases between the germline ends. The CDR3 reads CASSLMPQGPEQYF. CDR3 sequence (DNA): TGTGCCAGCAGTTTAATGCCTCAGGGACCTGAGCAGTACTTC.

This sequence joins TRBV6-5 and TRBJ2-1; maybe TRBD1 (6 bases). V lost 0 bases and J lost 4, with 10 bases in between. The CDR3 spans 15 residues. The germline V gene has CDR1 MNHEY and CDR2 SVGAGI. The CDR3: CASSYSAGTYNEQFF. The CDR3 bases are TGTGCCAGCAGTTACTCTGCAGGGACATACAATGAGCAGTTCTTC.

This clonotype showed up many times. The CDR3 spells CSASQLVPHEQYF. The DNA of the CDR3 is TGCAGTGCTAGTCAGCTAGTCCCGCACGAGCAGTACTTC. V is TRBV20-1 and J is TRBJ2-7; D gene unclear. In germline, CDR1 is DFQATT, CDR2 SNEGSKA (reference sequence). V gave up 3 bases and J gave up 5 bases, with 14 bases separating them. The CDR3 is made up of 13 amino acids.

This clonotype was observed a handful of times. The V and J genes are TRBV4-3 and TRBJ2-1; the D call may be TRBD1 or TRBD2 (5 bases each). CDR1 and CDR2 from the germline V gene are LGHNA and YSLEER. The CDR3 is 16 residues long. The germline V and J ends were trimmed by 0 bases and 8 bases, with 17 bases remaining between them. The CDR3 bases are TGCGCCAGCAGCCAAGATCGGGGCCCAGGGTTGCATGAGCAGTTCTTC. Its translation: CASSQDRGPGLHEQFF.

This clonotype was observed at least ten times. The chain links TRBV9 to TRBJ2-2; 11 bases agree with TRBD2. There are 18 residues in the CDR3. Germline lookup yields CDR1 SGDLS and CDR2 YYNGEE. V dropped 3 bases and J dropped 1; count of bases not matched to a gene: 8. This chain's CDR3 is CASSEPSGGPQNTGELFF. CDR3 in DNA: TGTGCCAGCAGCGAACCTAGCGGGGGGCCGCAGAACACCGGGGAGCTGTTTTTT.

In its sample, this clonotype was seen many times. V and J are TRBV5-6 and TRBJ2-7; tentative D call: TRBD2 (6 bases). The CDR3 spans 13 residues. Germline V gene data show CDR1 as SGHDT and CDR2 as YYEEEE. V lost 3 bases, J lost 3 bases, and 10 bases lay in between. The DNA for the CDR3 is TGTGCCAGCAGCTCCGGGACTTACTACGAGCAGTACTTC. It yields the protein CASSSGTYYEQYF.

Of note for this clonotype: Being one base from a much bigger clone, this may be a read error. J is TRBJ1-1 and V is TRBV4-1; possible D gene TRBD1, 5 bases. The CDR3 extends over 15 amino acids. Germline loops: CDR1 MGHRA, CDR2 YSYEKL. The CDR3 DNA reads TGCACCAGCAGCCAAAAAACAGGTATGAACACTGAAGCTTTCTTT. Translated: CTSSQKTGMNTEAFF.

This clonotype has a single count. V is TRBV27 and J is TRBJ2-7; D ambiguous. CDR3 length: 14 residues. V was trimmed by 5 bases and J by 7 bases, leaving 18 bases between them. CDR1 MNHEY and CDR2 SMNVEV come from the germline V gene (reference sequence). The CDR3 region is CASSLNRQGLEQYF. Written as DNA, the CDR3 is TGTGCCAGCAGTCTAAATCGGCAAGGTTTGGAGCAGTACTTC.

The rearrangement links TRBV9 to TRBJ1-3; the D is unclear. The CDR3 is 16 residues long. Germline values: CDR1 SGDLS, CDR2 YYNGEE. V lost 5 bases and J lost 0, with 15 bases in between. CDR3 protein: CASSSTMVDSGNTIYF. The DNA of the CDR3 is TGTGCCAGCAGTAGCACGATGGTGGACTCTGGAAACACCATATATTTT.

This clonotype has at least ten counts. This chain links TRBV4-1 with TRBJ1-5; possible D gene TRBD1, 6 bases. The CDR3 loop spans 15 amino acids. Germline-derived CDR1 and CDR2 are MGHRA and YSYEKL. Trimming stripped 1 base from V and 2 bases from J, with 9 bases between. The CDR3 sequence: CASSQVRTGNQPQHF. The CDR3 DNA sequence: TGCGCCAGCAGCCAAGTAAGGACAGGCAATCAGCCCCAGCATTTT.